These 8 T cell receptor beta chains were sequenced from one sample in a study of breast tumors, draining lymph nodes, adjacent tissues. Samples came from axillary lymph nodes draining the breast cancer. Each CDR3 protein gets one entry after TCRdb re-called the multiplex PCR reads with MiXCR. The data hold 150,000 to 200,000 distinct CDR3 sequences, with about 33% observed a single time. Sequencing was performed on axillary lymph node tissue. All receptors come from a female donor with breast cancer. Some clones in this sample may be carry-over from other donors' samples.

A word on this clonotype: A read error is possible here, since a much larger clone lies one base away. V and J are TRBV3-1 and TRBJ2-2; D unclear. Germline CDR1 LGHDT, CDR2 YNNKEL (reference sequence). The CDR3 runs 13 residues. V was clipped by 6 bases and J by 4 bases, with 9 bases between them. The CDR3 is CASSEWLTGELFF. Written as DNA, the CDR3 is TGTGCCAGCAGTGAATGGCTCACCGGGGAGCTGTTTTTT.

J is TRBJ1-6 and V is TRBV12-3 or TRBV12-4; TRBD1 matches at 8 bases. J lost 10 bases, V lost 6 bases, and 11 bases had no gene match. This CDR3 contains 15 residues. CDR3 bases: TGTGCCAGCAGCTCTCAGGGGGCCAGGGTCTCACCCCTCCACTTT. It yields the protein CASSSQGARVSPLHF.

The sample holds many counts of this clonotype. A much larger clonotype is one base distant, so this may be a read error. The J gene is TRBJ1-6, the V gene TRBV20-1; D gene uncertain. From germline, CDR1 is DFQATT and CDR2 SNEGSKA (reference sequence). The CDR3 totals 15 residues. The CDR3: CSARGGGSYTSPLHF. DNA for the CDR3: TGCAGTGCTAGAGGTGGCGGTTCCTATACTTCACCCCTCCACTTT.

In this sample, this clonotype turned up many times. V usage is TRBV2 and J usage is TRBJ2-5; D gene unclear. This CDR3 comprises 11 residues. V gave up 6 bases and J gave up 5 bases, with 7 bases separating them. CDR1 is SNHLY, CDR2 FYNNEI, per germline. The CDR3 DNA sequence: TGTGCCAGCAGGGCGACGGAGACCCAGTACTTC. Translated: CASRATETQYF.

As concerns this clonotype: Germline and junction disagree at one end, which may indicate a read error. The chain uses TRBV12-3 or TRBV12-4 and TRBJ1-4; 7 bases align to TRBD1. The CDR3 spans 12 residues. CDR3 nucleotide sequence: TGCGCCAGCAGTGAGAGACAGGGAAGGCCGTTTTTT. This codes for CASSERQGRPFF.

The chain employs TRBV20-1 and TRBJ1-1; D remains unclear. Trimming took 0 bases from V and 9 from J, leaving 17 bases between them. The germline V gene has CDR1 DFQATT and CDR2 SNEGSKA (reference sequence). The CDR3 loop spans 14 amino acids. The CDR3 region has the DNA TGCAGTGCTAGAGATCCCGTGTGGCTGTTAAAAGCTTTCTTT. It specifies CSARDPVWLLKAFF.

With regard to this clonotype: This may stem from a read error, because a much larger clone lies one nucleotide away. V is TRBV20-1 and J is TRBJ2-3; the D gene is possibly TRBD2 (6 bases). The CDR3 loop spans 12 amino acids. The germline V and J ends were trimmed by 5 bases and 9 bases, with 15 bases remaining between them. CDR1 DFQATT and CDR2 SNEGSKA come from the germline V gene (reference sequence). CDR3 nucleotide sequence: TGCAGTGCTGTAATAGGGGAGGTGACGCAGTATTTT. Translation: CSAVIGEVTQYF.

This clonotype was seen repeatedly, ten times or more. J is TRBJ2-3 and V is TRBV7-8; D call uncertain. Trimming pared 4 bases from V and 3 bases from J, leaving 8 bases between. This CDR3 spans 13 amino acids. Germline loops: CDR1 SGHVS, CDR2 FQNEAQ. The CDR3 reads CASSSARTDTQYF. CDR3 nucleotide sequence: TGTGCCAGCAGCTCCGCCCGGACAGATACGCAGTATTTT. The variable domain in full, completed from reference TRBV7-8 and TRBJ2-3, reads GAGVSQSPRYKVAKRGQDVALRCDPISGHVSLFWYQQALGQGPEFLTYFQNEAQLDKSGLPSDRFFAERPEGSVSTLKIQRTQQEDSAVYLCASSSARTDTQYFGPGTRLTVL.